The 31 T cell receptor beta chains listed next were all sequenced from one sample in a study of CD8+CD57+ T cells in acquired aplastic anemia. Selection for sequencing was limited to patients who had shown CD8+CD57+ cell expansion by flow cytometry. Genomic DNA served as template for TCR beta VDJ and CDR3 profiling. TCRdb passed the reads through MiXCR, listing each CDR3 protein once. The sample holds 150,000 to 200,000 distinct CDR3 sequences, more than 60% seen once. Sequencing used sorted CD4+, CD8+, or CD8+CD57+ T cells (not recorded which) from PBMCs. These receptors came from a human donor with aplastic anemia.

V usage is TRBV25-1 and J usage is TRBJ2-3, with 8 bases fitting TRBD1. From germline, CDR1 is MGHDK and CDR2 SYGVNS. The ends lost 6 bases at V and 2 bases at J; junction bases unmatched: 10. This CDR3 is 16 amino acids long. DNA for the CDR3: TGTGCCAGCAGACCGGTTCACAGGGGGGACACAGATACGCAGTATTTT. Translated: CASRPVHRGDTDTQYF. Full variable domain (outside the CDR3, taken from reference TRBV25-1 and TRBJ2-3): EADIYQTPRYLVIGTGKKITLECSQTMGHDKMYWYQQDPGMELHLIHYSYGVNSTEKGDLSSESTVSRIRTEHFPLTLESARPSHTSQYLCASRPVHRGDTDTQYFGPGTRLTVL.

This chain uses TRBV5-1 with TRBJ1-1, with no clear D. Germline values: CDR1 SGHRS, CDR2 YFSETQ. The CDR3 is 12 residues long. V was trimmed by 5 bases and J by 8 bases, leaving 13 bases between them. The chain's CDR3 is CASRETLGEAFF. The CDR3 DNA is TGCGCCAGCAGAGAGACCCTAGGAGAAGCTTTCTTT.

The chain is built from TRBV12-3 or TRBV12-4 and TRBJ2-2, with TRBD2 matching over 7 bases. This CDR3 contains 15 residues. V dropped 3 bases and J dropped 6; count of bases not matched to a gene: 7. The CDR3 protein is CASSFQSGVSGELFF. The CDR3 coding sequence is TGTGCCAGCAGTTTCCAAAGCGGGGTCTCCGGGGAGCTGTTTTTT.

The rearrangement joins TRBV24-1 to TRBJ2-3; the match to TRBD1 covers 9 bases. This CDR3 is built from 17 residues. V shed 7 bases, J shed 0 bases, and the junction held 10 bases outside the gene matches. The germline CDR1 and CDR2 sequences are KGHDR and SFDVKD. The CDR3 reads CATSSPGQGDSTDTQYF. CDR3 DNA sequence: TGTGCCACCAGCTCCCCGGGACAGGGTGATAGCACAGATACGCAGTATTTT.

This clonotype has just a few counts. V and J are TRBV19 and TRBJ2-7; 8 bases fit TRBD2. Trimming took 4 bases from V and 2 from J; bases not matched to a gene: 4. The CDR3 has 14 amino acids. Germline V gives CDR1 LNHDA, CDR2 SQIVND (reference sequence). The CDR3 loop is CASSSPGGTYEQYF. CDR3 in DNA: TGTGCCAGTAGTAGCCCGGGGGGGACCTACGAGCAGTACTTC.

This chain links TRBV24-1 with TRBJ2-1; D is uncertain. V was trimmed by 0 bases and J by 0 bases, leaving 8 bases between them. This CDR3 has 16 amino acids. Per the germline V gene, CDR1 is KGHDR and CDR2 is SFDVKD. The CDR3 sequence: CATSDLKVSSYNEQFF. As DNA, the CDR3 is TGTGCCACCAGTGATTTGAAGGTTAGCTCCTACAATGAGCAGTTCTTC.

In this sample, this clonotype turned up many times. The V and J genes are TRBV6-4 and TRBJ1-1, with 12 bases matching TRBD1. V lost 6 bases to trimming and J lost 1 base; unmatched junction nucleotides: 6. Germline CDR1 is MRHNA and CDR2 is SNTAGT. The CDR3 extends over 16 amino acids. The CDR3 loop reads CASSPGTGGSNTEAFF. The CDR3 region has the DNA TGTGCCAGCAGCCCCGGGACAGGGGGCTCGAACACTGAAGCTTTCTTT.

The V gene is TRBV9, the J gene TRBJ2-1, with TRBD2 matching over 12 bases. This CDR3 spans 15 amino acids. Trimming removed 4 bases from V and 6 bases from J; junction bases left unmatched: 5. Germline values: CDR1 SGDLS, CDR2 YYNGEE. CDR3 protein: CASSQTSGGRNEQFF. Written as DNA, the CDR3 is TGTGCCAGCAGCCAGACTAGCGGGGGACGCAATGAGCAGTTCTTC.

The chain carries TRBV7-8 and TRBJ2-7; 8 bases agree with TRBD1. The J segment lost 2 bases and the V segment lost 1 base, leaving 7 bases of the junction unmatched. Germline CDR1 SGHVS, CDR2 FQNEAQ. The CDR3 extends over 16 amino acids. CDR3 in amino acids: CASSLGVTGETYEQYF. The DNA of the CDR3 is TGTGCCAGCAGCTTAGGTGTGACAGGGGAAACCTACGAGCAGTACTTC. Variable domain in full (rest from reference TRBV7-8 and TRBJ2-7): GAGVSQSPRYKVAKRGQDVALRCDPISGHVSLFWYQQALGQGPEFLTYFQNEAQLDKSGLPSDRFFAERPEGSVSTLKIQRTQQEDSAVYLCASSLGVTGETYEQYFGPGTRLTVT.

This clonotype was detected a few times. V gene TRBV20-1 combines with J gene TRBJ2-5; a weak D match, TRBD2 (8 bases). The CDR3 contains 15 residues. From germline, CDR1 is DFQATT and CDR2 SNEGSKA (reference sequence). V was shortened by 6 bases and J by 5 bases, with 22 bases between the two germline ends. CDR3 residues: CSAIHPGQRGETQYF. CDR3 DNA sequence: TGCAGTGCCATCCATCCGGGACAGCGGGGGGAGACCCAGTACTTC.

This rearrangement joins TRBV6-6 to TRBJ1-2; 7 positions agree with TRBD1. CDR3 length: 14 amino acids. V lost 3 bases to trimming and J lost 8 bases; unmatched junction nucleotides: 9. CDR1 MNHNY and CDR2 SVGAGI come from the germline V gene (reference sequence). The CDR3 nucleotides are TGTGCCAGCAGTTATCCCCACGACAGGGAAGGCTACACCTTC. This gives the protein CASSYPHDREGYTF.

To note about this clonotype: It is likely a read error, because the conserved phenylalanine at the end of the CDR3 is missing. V is TRBV2 and J is TRBJ2-7, with D perhaps given as TRBD1 or TRBD2 (5 bases each). The CDR3 runs to 13 residues. Deletions cut 5 bases from V and 0 bases from J, with 8 bases between. Germline V gene lookup returns CDR1 SNHLY and CDR2 FYNNEI. CDR3: CASSFGTSYEQYL. The CDR3, as DNA: TGTGCCAGCAGTTTCGGGACCTCCTACGAGCAGTACCTC.

V gene TRBV20-1 combines with J gene TRBJ1-6, with D tentatively TRBD1 (6 bases). V lost 1 base, J lost 5 bases, and 15 bases lay in between. Per germline, CDR1 DFQATT and CDR2 SNEGSKA (reference sequence). This CDR3 has 16 amino acids. The CDR3 DNA follows: TGCAGTGCTAGAGTTAGTCCCCGGACAGATAATTCACCCCTCCACTTT. This translates into CSARVSPRTDNSPLHF.

This chain links TRBV10-1 with TRBJ2-3; 9 positions match TRBD2. Germline V gene data show CDR1 as WNHNN and CDR2 as SYGVQD (reference sequence). The J segment lost 1 base and the V segment lost 3 bases, leaving 2 bases of the junction unmatched. The CDR3 loop spans 15 amino acids. In nucleotides, the CDR3 is TGCGCCAGCAGTGAACGGACTAGCGGCACAGATACGCAGTATTTT. The encoded protein is CASSERTSGTDTQYF.

This clonotype occurred a few times. The chain links TRBV20-1 to TRBJ2-7; weak D call: TRBD1 (7 bases). Germline CDR1 reads DFQATT; CDR2 reads SNEGSKA (reference sequence). V gave up 1 base and J gave up 6 bases, with 13 bases separating them. CDR3 size: 13 residues. CDR3 in DNA: TGCAGTGCTAGAGGTCCAGGGGGGAGCGAGCAGTACTTC. Protein sequence: CSARGPGGSEQYF.

This chain links TRBV12-3 or TRBV12-4 with TRBJ2-1; TRBD1 is a possible D gene (5 bases). CDR3 length: 15 amino acids. V was pared by 1 base and J by 7 bases, with 14 bases between. For the CDR3, the DNA is TGTGCCAGCAGTTTAGAAGCGTTGGGGCTGAATGAGCAGTTCTTC. This encodes CASSLEALGLNEQFF.

The sample holds many counts of this clonotype. The chain couples TRBV7-9 to TRBJ1-2, with D hard to call. Germline V gene sequence: CDR1 SEHNR, CDR2 FQNEAQ (reference sequence). This CDR3 comprises 13 residues. Trimming took off 4 bases at V and 0 bases at J, with 6 bases between the two ends. The DNA for the CDR3 is TGTGCCAGCAGCTCGGGAACTAACTATGGCTACACCTTC. It codes for CASSSGTNYGYTF.

To note about this clonotype: A read error may account for a junction end that differs from germline. The chain links TRBV2 to TRBJ2-7; TRBD1 matches at 12 bases. The CDR3 has 16 residues. CDR1 is SNHLY and CDR2 is FYNNEI in the germline V gene. The CDR3 loop is CAGSALGTGGVYEQYF. CDR3 sequence (DNA): TGTGCCGGCAGTGCACTAGGGACAGGGGGCGTGTACGAGCAGTACTTC.

This chain joins TRBV7-8 and TRBJ2-1; D gene ambiguous. This CDR3 has 14 amino acids. Trimming removed 3 bases from V and 6 bases from J, with 12 bases in between. Germline CDR1 is SGHVS and CDR2 is FQNEAQ. CDR3 amino acids: CASSFRAPSNEQFF. As DNA, the CDR3 is TGTGCCAGCAGCTTTCGTGCCCCCAGCAATGAGCAGTTCTTC.

J is TRBJ1-1 and V is TRBV3-1; D not resolved. The CDR3 extends over 13 amino acids. V was cut by 2 bases and J by 1 base, with 5 bases left in between. Germline CDR1 and CDR2: LGHDT and YNNKEL (reference sequence). The CDR3, as DNA: TGTGCCAGCAGCCAACCACCGAACACTGAAGCTTTCTTT. Encoded protein: CASSQPPNTEAFF.

This rearrangement joins TRBV25-1 to TRBJ1-2, with 8 bases identical to TRBD1. Trimming took 4 bases from V and 5 from J; bases not matched to a gene: 15. Germline CDR1 MGHDK, CDR2 SYGVNS. CDR3 size: 17 residues. This CDR3 reads CASSGGQAVPPLYGYTF. In nucleotides, the CDR3 is TGTGCCAGCAGTGGGGGACAGGCCGTTCCACCGTTATATGGCTACACCTTC.

This clonotype came up once. The chain combines TRBV6-2 or TRBV6-3 with TRBJ1-6; D perhaps matches TRBD1 (5 bases). Looked up from germline, CDR1 is MNHEY and CDR2 is SVGEGT. The ends were cut back, 0 bases at V and 9 bases at J, with 6 bases in the middle. The CDR3 extends over 13 amino acids. CDR3 amino acids: CASSYSTGSPLHF. CDR3 coding DNA: TGTGCCAGCAGTTACTCAACAGGTTCACCCCTCCACTTT.

This clonotype was seen more than once but under ten times. The V and J genes are TRBV7-2 and TRBJ2-7, with 11 bases aligning to TRBD1. This CDR3 contains 13 residues. Trimming cost V 4 bases and J 9 bases; bases outside gene matches: 5. Per germline, CDR1 SGHTA and CDR2 FQGNSA. The CDR3 sequence is CASSYGQGARQYF. CDR3 DNA: TGTGCCAGCAGCTATGGACAGGGGGCGAGGCAGTACTTC.

This clonotype occurred once. The V gene is TRBV2, the J gene TRBJ2-3, with D tentatively TRBD2 (6 bases). CDR3 length: 13 residues. V dropped 3 bases and J dropped 6 bases, with 10 bases sitting between them. Germline V gene lookup returns CDR1 SNHLY and CDR2 FYNNEI. The CDR3 bases are TGTGCCAGCAGTGATGGGGGGTCTGATACGCAGTATTTT. Encoded protein: CASSDGGSDTQYF.

This clonotype was seen a few times. The genes are TRBV7-2 and TRBJ2-5; no definite D call. V lost 5 bases and J 4 bases, leaving 14 bases between the germline ends. CDR3 size: 14 residues. Germline V gives CDR1 SGHTA, CDR2 FQGNSA. The CDR3: CASSPESALETQYF. The CDR3 nucleotides read TGTGCCAGCAGCCCAGAGTCAGCACTAGAGACCCAGTACTTC. Combining the CDR3 with reference TRBV7-2 and TRBJ2-5 gives the whole variable domain GAGVSQSPSNKVTEKGKDVELRCDPISGHTALYWYRQSLGQGLEFLIYFQGNSAPDKSGLPSDRFSAERTGGSVSTLTIQRTQQEDSAVYLCASSPESALETQYFGPGTRLLVL.

The V and J genes are TRBV20-1 and TRBJ2-7; D is perhaps TRBD1 (6 bases). CDR3 size: 14 residues. The V and J ends lost 6 bases and 5 bases respectively, with 20 bases between them. Germline V gene sequence: CDR1 DFQATT, CDR2 SNEGSKA (reference sequence). The CDR3 sequence: CSAWTADGMDEQYF. Written as DNA, the CDR3 is TGCAGTGCGTGGACAGCGGACGGGATGGACGAGCAGTACTTC.

This chain uses TRBV5-1 with TRBJ2-2; D is possibly TRBD1 (6 bases). The CDR3 runs 15 residues. V lost 3 bases and J 1 base, leaving 10 bases between the germline ends. The V gene's germline CDR1 is SGHRS and CDR2 YFSETQ. This CDR3 reads CASSSTGLNTGELFF. In nucleotides, the CDR3 is TGCGCCAGCAGCTCCACAGGGCTGAACACCGGGGAGCTGTTTTTT.

V and J are TRBV5-6 and TRBJ1-5, with TRBD1 as a possible D gene (5 bases). From germline, CDR1 is SGHDT and CDR2 YYEEEE. The ends were cut back, 0 bases at V and 3 bases at J, with 10 bases in the middle. The CDR3 extends over 15 amino acids. The CDR3: CASSLEGVNNQPQHF. CDR3 nucleotide sequence: TGTGCCAGCAGCTTGGAAGGGGTGAACAATCAGCCCCAGCATTTT.

This clonotype was counted many times. The genes are TRBV7-9 and TRBJ1-2, with D tentatively TRBD1 (5 bases). The germline V gene has CDR1 SEHNR and CDR2 FQNEAQ (reference sequence). The CDR3 length is 15 residues. Between the trimmed V and J ends, which lost 5 bases and 4 bases, there was a span of 17 bases. DNA of the CDR3: TGTGCCAGCAGCCCCCAGGTCCCGGGGGGCTATGGCTACACCTTC. The encoded protein is CASSPQVPGGYGYTF.

The rearrangement uses TRBV24-1 and TRBJ1-2; TRBD1 is a possible D gene (5 bases). V gave up 0 bases and J gave up 2 bases, with 12 bases separating them. Germline-derived CDR1 and CDR2 are KGHDR and SFDVKD. CDR3 length equals 16 residues. The CDR3 protein is CATSDLGRGPNYGYTF. The DNA for the CDR3 is TGTGCCACCAGTGATTTGGGGAGGGGACCGAACTATGGCTACACCTTC.

The chain joins TRBV20-1 to TRBJ2-7; tentatively, D is TRBD1 or TRBD2 (6 bases each). The CDR3 runs 15 residues. Germline lookup yields CDR1 DFQATT and CDR2 SNEGSKA (reference sequence). Trimming removed 6 bases at V and 2 bases at J, with 20 bases between. CDR3 amino acids: CSASRPRGETYEQYF. The CDR3 region has the DNA TGCAGTGCCAGCAGGCCAAGGGGGGAAACCTACGAGCAGTACTTC.